This entry lists 31 T cell receptor beta chains sequenced from one sample in a study of blood T cell repertoires in COVID-19. The protocol was immunoSEQ multiplex PCR, while the TCRdb copy is restricted to in-frame clones and leaves out a portion. This sample has more than 65,000 clones, with more than 70% found just once. Specimen: peripheral blood. Source of these receptors: an elderly man with acute or convalescent COVID-19.

The chain carries TRBV5-1 and TRBJ1-5; D remains ambiguous. The ends were cut back, 0 bases at V and 2 bases at J, with 9 bases in the middle. Germline V gives CDR1 SGHRS, CDR2 YFSETQ. The CDR3 extends over 15 amino acids. Here the CDR3 reads CASSLGVNGNQPQHF. The CDR3 DNA follows: TGCGCCAGCAGCTTGGGAGTTAATGGCAATCAGCCCCAGCATTTT.

This chain connects TRBV29-1 to TRBJ2-7, with TRBD2 matching 13 bases. Germline values: CDR1 SQVTM, CDR2 ANQGSEA. V trimming: 7 bases; J trimming: 3 bases; junction bases outside the gene matches: 3. There are 13 residues in the CDR3. Here the CDR3 DNA reads TGCAGCGCAACTAGCGGGAGGGACTACGAGCAGTACTTC. Residues: CSATSGRDYEQYF.

V gene TRBV5-1 combines with J gene TRBJ1-4, with TRBD1 as a possible D gene (5 bases). Germline CDR1 and CDR2: SGHRS and YFSETQ. Trimming took 0 bases from V and 1 from J, leaving 7 bases between them. This CDR3 has 15 residues. For the CDR3, the DNA is TGCGCCAGCAGCTTGGAGGGGCTAACTAATGAAAAACTGTTTTTT. Protein product: CASSLEGLTNEKLFF.

This clone was detected a few times. This sequence joins TRBV6-5 and TRBJ2-4; TRBD1 agrees at 10 bases. Per germline, CDR1 MNHEY and CDR2 SVGAGI. Trimming cost V 4 bases and J 5 bases; bases outside gene matches: 2. The CDR3 runs to 14 residues. As DNA, the CDR3 is TGTGCCAGCAGTTTAGGGACAGGGGAAAACATTCAGTACTTC. This encodes CASSLGTGENIQYF.

The rearrangement joins TRBV11-1 to TRBJ1-6; D is unclear. Trimming removed 5 bases at V and 4 bases at J, with 12 bases between. This CDR3 has 15 residues. Germline loops: CDR1 SGHAT, CDR2 FQDESV (reference sequence). The CDR3 is CASSPGSAYNSPLHF. DNA for the CDR3: TGTGCCAGCAGCCCGGGGAGCGCGTATAATTCACCCCTCCACTTT.

The chain carries TRBV9 and TRBJ2-2; 7 bases are a match to TRBD2. This CDR3 comprises 14 residues. The germline V gene encodes CDR1 SGDLS and CDR2 YYNGEE. V dropped 3 bases and J dropped 7; count of bases not matched to a gene: 6. DNA for the CDR3: TGTGCCAGCAGCGCGGGGGGATCGGTCGGGGAGCTGTTTTTT. Translating it yields CASSAGGSVGELFF.

The chain joins TRBV12-5 to TRBJ1-2; no clear D. V was shortened by 2 bases and J by 4 bases, with 8 bases between the two germline ends. This CDR3 spans 13 amino acids. Germline V lookup: CDR1 LGHNT, CDR2 FRNRAP. CDR3 sequence reads: CASGLSQLYGYTF. CDR3 DNA sequence: TGTGCTAGTGGTTTGTCACAGCTCTATGGCTACACCTTC.

The chain joins TRBV7-3 to TRBJ2-1; 13 positions agree with TRBD2. The germline CDR1 and CDR2 sequences are SGHTA and FQGTGA. This CDR3 is built from 15 residues. V shed 4 bases, J shed 5 bases, and the junction held 2 bases outside the gene matches. This CDR3 reads CASSWTSGGHNEQFF. For the CDR3, the DNA is TGTGCCAGCAGCTGGACTAGCGGGGGCCACAATGAGCAGTTCTTC.

The J gene is TRBJ2-3, the V gene TRBV7-9, with TRBD1 matching 7 bases. The CDR3 spans 14 residues. V trimming: 3 bases; J trimming: 2 bases; junction bases outside the gene matches: 2. Germline assignment: CDR1 SEHNR and CDR2 FQNEAQ (reference sequence). The CDR3 DNA reads as TGTGCCAGCAGCTTCGGGACAGACACAGATACGCAGTATTTT. Its protein is CASSFGTDTDTQYF.

The chain employs TRBV28 and TRBJ2-1, with 10 bases aligning to TRBD1. The CDR3 loop spans 11 amino acids. After removal of 4 bases from V and 15 bases from J, the junction contained 3 bases not matched to a gene. Germline-derived CDR1 and CDR2 are MDHEN and SYDVKM. The CDR3 DNA follows: TGTGCCAGCAGTTCCCGGGACAGGGGGTTCTTC. Protein sequence: CASSSRDRGFF.

The chain couples TRBV9 to TRBJ2-1, with TRBD2 matching 16 bases. V lost 3 bases, J lost 4 bases, and 4 bases stayed unmatched. This CDR3 is built from 17 residues. The germline V gene has CDR1 SGDLS and CDR2 YYNGEE. CDR3: CASSDQGLAGGYNEQFF. CDR3 sequence (DNA): TGTGCCAGCAGCGACCAGGGACTAGCGGGAGGGTACAATGAGCAGTTCTTC.

The chain recombines TRBV7-8 with TRBJ2-5; TRBD1 might be the D (6 bases). This CDR3 contains 15 residues. Per the germline V gene, CDR1 is SGHVS and CDR2 is FQNEAQ. V was shortened by 0 bases and J by 5 bases, with 13 bases between the two germline ends. CDR3 sequence: CASSLAGHRGETQYF. The CDR3 DNA sequence: TGTGCCAGCAGCTTAGCGGGACACCGAGGGGAGACCCAGTACTTC.

This rearrangement joins TRBV10-3 to TRBJ2-2; the match to TRBD1 covers 12 bases. Germline CDR1 ENHRY, CDR2 SYGVKD. CDR3 length: 17 amino acids. The trim removed 5 bases at V and 4 bases at J, leaving 8 bases unmatched. The CDR3 sequence: CAISPGQGAGSTGELFF. DNA of the CDR3: TGTGCCATCAGTCCGGGACAGGGGGCCGGTAGCACCGGGGAGCTGTTTTTT.

The genes are TRBV4-3 and TRBJ2-7, with TRBD2 matching 14 bases. Per the germline V gene, CDR1 is LGHNA and CDR2 is YSLEER. The V and J ends lost 1 base and 6 bases, in that order; junction bases with no gene match: 14. The CDR3 spans 19 residues. In DNA, the CDR3 is TGCGCCAGCAGCCAAGGTGGGACTAGCGGGAGTCGAGGTGTGAGCGAGCAGTACTTC. This sequence encodes CASSQGGTSGSRGVSEQYF.

This rearrangement joins TRBV6-5 to TRBJ1-2, with D possibly being TRBD1 (5 bases). V gave up 0 bases and J gave up 8 bases, with 19 bases separating them. The CDR3 totals 16 residues. Germline lookup yields CDR1 MNHEY and CDR2 SVGAGI. This CDR3 reads CASSYSTVRVVGGYTF. For the CDR3, the DNA is TGTGCCAGCAGTTACTCGACGGTCAGGGTGGTGGGGGGCTACACCTTC.

This sequence joins TRBV19 and TRBJ1-2, with a tentative D call TRBD1 (5 bases). The CDR3 length is 15 residues. V lost 5 bases and J lost 1, with 14 bases in between. CDR1 and CDR2 (germline): LNHDA, SQIVND (reference sequence). The CDR3 reads CASSPREGYNYGYTF. CDR3 DNA sequence: TGTGCCAGTAGTCCCCGGGAGGGGTATAACTATGGCTACACCTTC.

The rearrangement uses TRBV19 and TRBJ2-1; 9 bases agree with TRBD1. The CDR3 extends over 16 amino acids. CDR1 LNHDA and CDR2 SQIVND come from the germline V gene (reference sequence). J lost 3 bases, V lost 5 bases, and 8 bases had no gene match. The CDR3 here is CASSRSTGGGYNEQFF. CDR3 sequence (DNA): TGTGCCAGTAGTCGTTCTACAGGGGGCGGCTACAATGAGCAGTTCTTC.

The gene calls are TRBV5-4 and TRBJ2-5, with 7 bases matching TRBD2. Per germline, CDR1 SGHNT and CDR2 YYREEE (reference sequence). The V segment lost 1 base and the J segment 4 bases; nucleotides outside the gene matches: 1. CDR3 length: 13 residues. The CDR3 here is CASSLWGGETQYF. The CDR3 nucleotides are TGTGCCAGCAGCTTGTGGGGGGGAGAGACCCAGTACTTC.

This clone was picked up one time. The chain joins TRBV5-1 to TRBJ2-7; the match to TRBD1 covers 7 bases. Per germline, CDR1 SGHRS and CDR2 YFSETQ. J lost 4 bases, V lost 4 bases, and 8 bases had no gene match. This CDR3 comprises 14 residues. CDR3 amino acids: CASSLQTGRYEQYF. CDR3 nucleotides: TGCGCCAGCAGCCTACAGACAGGGAGATACGAGCAGTACTTC. Looking up the rest from reference TRBV5-1 and TRBJ2-7 gives the full variable domain: KAGVTQTPRYLIKTRGQQVTLSCSPISGHRSVSWYQQTPGQGLQFLFEYFSETQRNKGNFPGRFSGRQFSNSRSEMNVSTLELGDSALYLCASSLQTGRYEQYFGPGTRLTVT.

This clone was detected only a few times. This chain links TRBV6-5 with TRBJ2-5, with TRBD2 identical over 7 bases. V lost 8 bases to trimming and J lost 1 base; unmatched junction nucleotides: 10. Germline assignment: CDR1 MNHEY and CDR2 SVGAGI. The CDR3 is 15 residues long. CDR3 DNA sequence: TGTGCCAGCGGGCGGCGGGGGATCCCCCAAGAGACCCAGTACTTC. Its translation: CASGRRGIPQETQYF.

The rearrangement uses TRBV4-2 and TRBJ2-3, with TRBD2 identical over 10 bases. Germline-derived CDR1 and CDR2 are LGHNA and YNFKEQ. This CDR3 contains 18 residues. With 3 bases clipped from V and 8 bases from J, the junction kept 17 bases outside the gene matches. DNA of the CDR3: TGTGCCAGCAGCCACCTTTGTCTAGCGGGAGATGGGCCGTGTACGCAGTATTTT. Translation gives CASSHLCLAGDGPCTQYF.

The V gene is TRBV15, the J gene TRBJ1-3, with TRBD1 matching over 7 bases. This CDR3 is 16 amino acids long. The J segment lost 3 bases and the V segment lost 3 bases, leaving 8 bases of the junction unmatched. Germline V lookup: CDR1 LNHNV, CDR2 YYDKDF (reference sequence). The CDR3 DNA is TGTGCCACCAGCAGGGGTGACAGGGCTCGTGGAAACACCATATATTTT. It specifies CATSRGDRARGNTIYF.

This chain links TRBV18 with TRBJ2-1; D is ambiguous. The germline V and J ends were trimmed by 5 bases and 0 bases, with 14 bases remaining between them. Germline V gene data show CDR1 as KGHSH and CDR2 as LQKENI. The CDR3 length is 16 residues. DNA of the CDR3: TGTGCCAGCTCAGCCTACAGTGACCTCTCCTACAATGAGCAGTTCTTC. Protein product: CASSAYSDLSYNEQFF. Full variable domain (rest looked up from reference TRBV18 and TRBJ2-1): NAGVMQNPRHLVRRRGQEARLRCSPMKGHSHVYWYRQLPEEGLKFMVYLQKENIIDESGMPKERFSAEFPKEGPSILRIQQVVRGDSAAYFCASSAYSDLSYNEQFFGPGTRLTVL.

The CDR3 loop is CASSLTFGTGNTYEQYF. CDR3 in DNA: TGTGCCAGCAGCCTTACCTTCGGGACAGGGAACACCTACGAGCAGTACTTC. J is TRBJ2-7 and V is TRBV4-2, with TRBD1 matching over 9 bases. Losses at the gene ends were 4 bases for V and 2 bases for J; bases not matched to a gene: 12. This CDR3 comprises 17 residues. Germline V gives CDR1 LGHNA, CDR2 YNFKEQ.

The rearrangement uses TRBV19 and TRBJ2-3; 14 bases are shared with TRBD2. Unmatched junction bases numbered 10, after V lost 10 bases and J lost 4 bases. This CDR3 is 16 amino acids long. The germline CDR1 and CDR2 sequences are LNHDA and SQIVND (reference sequence). The CDR3 nucleotides read TGTGCCACTTCGGGACTAGCGGGAGTAGAACCAGATACGCAGTATTTT. Translated, it gives CATSGLAGVEPDTQYF.

The gene calls are TRBV7-9 and TRBJ1-2; D is uncertain. From germline, CDR1 is SEHNR and CDR2 FQNEAQ (reference sequence). CDR3 size: 13 residues. With 6 bases removed from V and 0 bases from J, the gap between germline ends came to 8 bases. The DNA for the CDR3 is TGTGCCAGCAGTTTACAGACTAACTATGGCTACACCTTC. This encodes CASSLQTNYGYTF.

Comments on this clone: A much larger clone differs from this one at a single base, so this may be a read error. Other nucleotide sequences in the sample specify the same CDR3. J is TRBJ2-7 and V is TRBV5-4; possibly TRBD2 for D (5 bases). The CDR3 loop spans 12 amino acids. Deletions cut 3 bases from V and 5 bases from J, with 9 bases between. Germline lookup yields CDR1 SGHNT and CDR2 YYREEE (reference sequence). CDR3 sequence: CASSWGENEQYF. The CDR3 DNA follows: TGTGCCAGCAGCTGGGGAGAAAACGAGCAGTACTTC.

CDR3 loop: CASSLVTGDQETQYF. The DNA for the CDR3 is TGCGCCAGCAGCTTGGTGACAGGTGACCAAGAGACCCAGTACTTC. The chain uses TRBV5-1 and TRBJ2-5, with a weak D call TRBD1 (6 bases). CDR1 SGHRS and CDR2 YFSETQ come from the germline V gene. The CDR3 spans 15 residues. V was cut by 0 bases and J by 0 bases, with 9 bases left in between.

This clone was counted between two and nine times. The chain is built from TRBV7-8 and TRBJ1-2; D remains ambiguous. Between the trimmed V and J ends, which lost 1 base and 6 bases, there was a span of 15 bases. The CDR3 consists of 15 residues. CDR1 SGHVS and CDR2 FQNEAQ come from the germline V gene. The CDR3 spells CASSLDTWEGNGYTF. The CDR3 nucleotides read TGTGCCAGCAGCTTAGACACGTGGGAGGGTAATGGCTACACCTTC.

This chain links TRBV11-3 with TRBJ2-1, with D perhaps matching TRBD2 (6 bases). Germline CDR1 is SGHNT and CDR2 is YENEEA. V was cut by 5 bases and J by 10 bases, with 18 bases left in between. This CDR3 contains 14 residues. DNA for the CDR3: TGTGCCAGCAGCCCGGACCCTAGGGACTCGGAGCAGTTCTTC. Translation: CASSPDPRDSEQFF.

This clone was detected once. The chain uses TRBV3-1 (or the pseudogene TRBV3-2) and TRBJ1-1, with D tentatively TRBD1 (6 bases). The germline gives CDR1 LGHDT, CDR2 YNNKEL (reference sequence). Trimming removed 6 bases at V and 6 bases at J, with 14 bases between. The CDR3 is made up of 13 amino acids. The CDR3 sequence is CASSLRGSSEAFF. CDR3 bases: TGTGCCAGCAGTCTAAGGGGGTCATCTGAAGCTTTCTTT.